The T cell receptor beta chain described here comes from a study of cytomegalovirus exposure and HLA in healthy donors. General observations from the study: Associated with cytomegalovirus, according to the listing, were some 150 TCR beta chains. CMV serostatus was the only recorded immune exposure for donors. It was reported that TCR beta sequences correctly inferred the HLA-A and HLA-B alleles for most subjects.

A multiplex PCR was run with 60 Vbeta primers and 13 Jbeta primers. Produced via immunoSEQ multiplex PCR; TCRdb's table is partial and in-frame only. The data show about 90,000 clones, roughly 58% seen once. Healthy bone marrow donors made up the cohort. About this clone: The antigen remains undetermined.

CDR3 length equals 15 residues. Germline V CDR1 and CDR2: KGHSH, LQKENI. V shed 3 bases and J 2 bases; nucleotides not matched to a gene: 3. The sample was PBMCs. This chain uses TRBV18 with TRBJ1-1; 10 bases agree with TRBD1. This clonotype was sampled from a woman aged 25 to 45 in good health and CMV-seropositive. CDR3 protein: CASSPGQGINTEAFF. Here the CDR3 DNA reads TGTGCCAGCTCACCGGGACAGGGGATAAACACTGAAGCTTTCTTT.